These 20 T cell receptor beta chains came from one sample sequenced in a study of T-cell reconstitution after alpha-beta-depleted transplantation in children. The library targeted TCRbeta and was prepared with unique molecular identifiers. TCRdb called the PCR reads again in MiXCR, with one record for every CDR3 protein. Of about 290,000 distinct CDR3 sequences in the sample, around 9.1% were seen once. The sequenced sample was PBMCs, obtained before TCRalphabeta/CD19-depleted stem cell transplant. The receptors originated from a boy younger than two with acute myeloid leukemia, due to receive a stem cell transplant.

This clonotype was found many times. This rearrangement joins TRBV6-5 to TRBJ1-2; 7 bases are a match to TRBD1. The junction had 3 bases not matched to a gene; V was cut back by 0 bases and J by 8 bases. Germline V gives CDR1 MNHEY, CDR2 SVGAGI. The CDR3 totals 13 residues. The CDR3 nucleotides are TGTGCCAGCAGTTACTCACGGACAGGAGGCTACACCTTC. Residues: CASSYSRTGGYTF.

This clonotype was seen repeatedly, ten times or more. This chain connects TRBV11-2 to TRBJ2-1, with 12 positions matching TRBD2. Per the germline V gene, CDR1 is SGHAT and CDR2 is FQNNGV. The CDR3 is 17 amino acids. After removal of 0 bases from V and 9 bases from J, the junction contained 9 bases not matched to a gene. The CDR3 nucleotides are TGTGCCAGCAGCTTAGATCCCCTAGCGGGAGGGCGTGTTGAGCAGTTCTTC. It is translated as CASSLDPLAGGRVEQFF.

This clonotype came up many times. The chain links TRBV12-3 or TRBV12-4 to TRBJ2-7; tentatively, D is TRBD2 (6 bases). The CDR3 spans 16 residues. The germline V and J ends were trimmed by 0 bases and 0 bases, with 12 bases remaining between them. CDR3: CASSLALGLNSYEQYF. Here the CDR3 DNA reads TGTGCCAGCAGTTTAGCGCTGGGACTTAACTCCTACGAGCAGTACTTC.

In this sample, this clonotype turned up many times. The rearrangement joins TRBV10-3 to TRBJ2-5; no definite D call. Germline V lookup: CDR1 ENHRY, CDR2 SYGVKD. The CDR3 loop spans 13 amino acids. Trimming took off 3 bases at V and 5 bases at J, with 10 bases between the two ends. Written as DNA, the CDR3 is TGTGCCATCAGTGAAGGTGGGGTCGAGACCCAGTACTTC. This gives the protein CAISEGGVETQYF.

The chain is built from TRBV6-1 and TRBJ2-2; TRBD1 might be the D (6 bases). CDR3 length: 16 residues. CDR1 and CDR2 (germline): MNHNS, SASEGT. With 4 bases removed from V and 0 bases from J, the gap between germline ends came to 12 bases. Here the CDR3 DNA reads TGTGCCAGCAGTGGGAACAGGGCCCCGAACACCGGGGAGCTGTTTTTT. Protein sequence: CASSGNRAPNTGELFF.

The chain employs TRBV4-1 and TRBJ2-7; TRBD2 aligns across 7 bases. CDR1 is MGHRA and CDR2 is YSYEKL in the germline V gene. The CDR3 has 14 amino acids. The trim removed 1 base at V and 5 bases at J, leaving 5 bases unmatched. The CDR3 here is CASSQVGGSDEQYF. CDR3 bases: TGCGCCAGCAGCCAAGTCGGCGGGAGCGACGAGCAGTACTTC.

A few counts support this clonotype. This chain connects TRBV20-1 to TRBJ2-2; 9 bases match TRBD2. Trimming took 0 bases from V and 0 from J; bases not matched to a gene: 8. This CDR3 spans 18 amino acids. Germline V CDR1 and CDR2: DFQATT, SNEGSKA (reference sequence). CDR3 DNA sequence: TGCAGTGCTAGAGATGAGTTAGCGGGGGCCCCGAACACCGGGGAGCTGTTTTTT. It yields the protein CSARDELAGAPNTGELFF.

This chain uses TRBV7-2 with TRBJ2-3, with 7 nucleotides matching TRBD2. Germline V gene lookup returns CDR1 SGHTA and CDR2 FQGNSA. The CDR3 is made up of 12 amino acids. The junction had 11 bases not matched to a gene; V was cut back by 7 bases and J by 13 bases. CDR3 sequence (DNA): TGTGCCAGCAACCCCCCGGGACTAACGAAGTATTTT. Protein product: CASNPPGLTKYF.

This clonotype was picked up many times. The V gene is TRBV7-2, the J gene TRBJ2-7; 9 bases are shared with TRBD1. This CDR3 spans 15 amino acids. Germline trimming cut 1 base from V and 7 bases from J; bases unmatched to any gene: 8. Germline CDR1 SGHTA, CDR2 FQGNSA. The CDR3 protein is CASSLGARTGDEQYF. The CDR3 DNA follows: TGTGCCAGCAGCTTAGGAGCCCGGACAGGGGATGAGCAGTACTTC.

This clonotype was picked up many times. This rearrangement joins TRBV7-2 to TRBJ2-1; TRBD2 might be the D (6 bases). V was cut by 5 bases and J by 6 bases, with 14 bases left in between. Germline V gene sequence: CDR1 SGHTA, CDR2 FQGNSA. The CDR3 spans 14 residues. CDR3 nucleotide sequence: TGTGCCAGCAGCCCGAGACTAGTTGTCAATGAGCAGTTCTTC. It encodes CASSPRLVVNEQFF.

On this clonotype: This sequence may be a read error, since a much larger clone differs from it by one base. The CDR3 protein is CASSRDEGPPNYGYTF. Here the CDR3 DNA reads TGTGCCAGCAGCAGAGATGAAGGACCGCCCAACTATGGCTACACCTTC. The rearrangement uses TRBV21-1 and TRBJ1-2; the D call of TRBD1 is as the table states it, not checked on the DNA. TRBV21-1 is deemed a pseudogene. This CDR3 spans 16 amino acids.

The V call is TRBV10-3, the J call TRBJ2-1; 9 bases map to TRBD1. The CDR3 runs to 11 residues. CDR1 is ENHRY, CDR2 SYGVKD, per germline. The ends lost 9 bases at V and 7 bases at J; junction bases unmatched: 1. CDR3 protein: CAMGQGNEQFF. Written as DNA, the CDR3 is TGTGCCATGGGACAGGGTAATGAGCAGTTCTTC.

The chain employs TRBV12-3 or TRBV12-4 and TRBJ1-3, with TRBD1 matching 9 bases. Trimming cost V 7 bases and J 11 bases; bases outside gene matches: 15. The CDR3 is 15 amino acids. CDR3 sequence reads: CASTPGQGGAVAIYF. The CDR3 bases are TGTGCCAGCACCCCGGGACAGGGAGGAGCTGTCGCCATATATTTT.

This clonotype was recorded at least ten times. The chain joins TRBV7-9 to TRBJ2-5; TRBD1 might be the D (6 bases). This CDR3 is built from 16 residues. V lost 2 bases, J lost 4 bases, and 17 bases lay in between. Germline loops: CDR1 SEHNR, CDR2 FQNEAQ (reference sequence). The CDR3 region has the DNA TGTGCCAGCAGCTTATCTGGACAGAGTTCGTTAGAGACCCAGTACTTC. This translates into CASSLSGQSSLETQYF.

Many counts were recorded for this clonotype. The chain recombines TRBV20-1 with TRBJ2-3, with TRBD2 identical over 8 bases. Germline V gives CDR1 DFQATT, CDR2 SNEGSKA (reference sequence). The J segment lost 0 bases and the V segment lost 4 bases, leaving 9 bases of the junction unmatched. CDR3 length: 16 amino acids. This chain's CDR3 is CSAIKSPSGSTDTQYF. In nucleotides, the CDR3 is TGCAGTGCTATAAAATCTCCTAGCGGGAGCACAGATACGCAGTATTTT.

This clonotype was seen ten or more times. The rearrangement links TRBV7-2 to TRBJ2-3; 10 nucleotides line up with TRBD2. CDR3 length: 17 residues. After removal of 5 bases from V and 1 base from J, the junction contained 9 bases not matched to a gene. Germline V gives CDR1 SGHTA, CDR2 FQGNSA. This CDR3 reads CASSLLSGRGGTDTQYF. The DNA for the CDR3 is TGTGCCAGCAGCCTCTTAAGCGGGAGGGGTGGCACAGATACGCAGTATTTT.

This clonotype was picked up many times. The chain links TRBV7-2 to TRBJ2-1; 7 bases are a match to TRBD2. Germline values: CDR1 SGHTA, CDR2 FQGNSA. CDR3 size: 15 residues. The V segment lost 4 bases and the J segment 8 bases; nucleotides outside the gene matches: 11. The CDR3 here is CASSSQGGRGDEQFF. In nucleotides, the CDR3 is TGTGCCAGCAGCTCTCAGGGCGGGAGAGGCGATGAGCAGTTCTTC.

This rearrangement joins TRBV12-3 or TRBV12-4 to TRBJ2-5, with D maybe TRBD1 (5 bases). V was pared by 1 base and J by 5 bases, with 14 bases between. The CDR3 is 15 amino acids. CDR3 protein: CASSLDRSPSETQYF. Written as DNA, the CDR3 is TGTGCCAGCAGTTTAGACAGGAGCCCCTCTGAGACCCAGTACTTC.

This clonotype was detected ten times or more. CDR3 sequence: CSVEDWDWGWEQFF. Written as DNA, the CDR3 is TGCAGCGTTGAAGACTGGGACTGGGGTTGGGAGCAGTTCTTC. The V and J genes are TRBV29-1 and TRBJ2-1, with a possible D match to TRBD2 (6 bases). The length of the CDR3 is 14 residues. V lost 0 bases to trimming and J lost 10 bases, with 16 bases between them. Germline values: CDR1 SQVTM, CDR2 ANQGSEA.

V is TRBV7-9 and J is TRBJ2-7; tentatively, D is TRBD1 (6 bases). Germline CDR1 and CDR2: SEHNR and FQNEAQ (reference sequence). The length of the CDR3 is 13 residues. V was pared by 1 base and J by 9 bases, with 13 bases between. For the CDR3, the DNA is TGTGCCAGCAGCTTAGACAGGGTTGAGGGGCAGTACTTC. Protein: CASSLDRVEGQYF.